A single sample is the source of the 22 T cell receptor beta chains below, sequenced in a study of response to subunit inactivated influenza vaccine. One entry per CDR3 protein results from TCRdb running MiXCR on the RT-PCR reads. The data show roughly 710,000 distinct CDR3 sequences, approximately 14% seen once. The sample was PBMCs from blood, taken 14 to 15 days before vaccination. The origin of the receptors is a man aged 45 to 65 who received an inactivated influenza vaccine.

This clonotype was counted between two and nine times. V and J are TRBV12-3 or TRBV12-4 and TRBJ2-3; TRBD2 aligns across 11 bases. V was pared by 6 bases and J by 4 bases, with 3 bases of the junction left unmatched. CDR3 length equals 14 residues. CDR3 DNA sequence: TGTGCCAGCAGGCTACTAGCGGGGGCAGATACGCAGTATTTT. This gives the protein CASRLLAGADTQYF.

The rearrangement uses TRBV7-6 and TRBJ2-5, with D tentatively TRBD2 (7 bases). Germline CDR1 reads SGHVS; CDR2 reads FNYEAQ. The CDR3 totals 14 residues. Between the trimmed V and J ends, which lost 3 bases and 5 bases, there was a span of 13 bases. CDR3 coding DNA: TGTGCCAGCAGCTTGGGGGGGCGCGTGGAGACCCAGTACTTC. It codes for CASSLGGRVETQYF.

A few counts support this clonotype. This chain uses TRBV5-1 with TRBJ1-4; D not resolved. V lost 5 bases, J lost 8 bases, and 13 bases lay in between. Germline V gives CDR1 SGHRS, CDR2 YFSETQ. This CDR3 spans 13 amino acids. CDR3 nucleotide sequence: TGCGCCAGCAGTCTCTCGGGGAGAGAAAAACTGTTTTTT. Translated, it gives CASSLSGREKLFF. The complete variable domain, with remaining parts taken from reference TRBV5-1 and TRBJ1-4, reads KAGVTQTPRYLIKTRGQQVTLSCSPISGHRSVSWYQQTPGQGLQFLFEYFSETQRNKGNFPGRFSGRQFSNSRSEMNVSTLELGDSALYLCASSLSGREKLFFGSGTQLSVL.

This sequence joins TRBV3-1 and TRBJ1-3; D gene ambiguous. Germline V lookup: CDR1 LGHDT, CDR2 YNNKEL (reference sequence). Between the trimmed V and J ends, which lost 7 bases and 0 bases, there was a span of 7 bases. The CDR3 totals 13 residues. CDR3 sequence: CASNSYSGNTIYF. The DNA for the CDR3 is TGTGCCAGCAACAGCTACTCTGGAAACACCATATATTTT.

V and J are TRBV7-9 and TRBJ1-1; D is unresolved. The CDR3 is 13 amino acids. Germline CDR1 SEHNR, CDR2 FQNEAQ (reference sequence). Trimming shortened V by 5 bases and J by 1 base, and 8 bases separated the two germline ends. The CDR3 is CASSNLGNTEAFF. Here the CDR3 DNA reads TGTGCCAGCAGCAACCTCGGGAACACTGAAGCTTTCTTT.

This clonotype was observed a handful of times. The gene calls are TRBV10-3 and TRBJ1-3; 9 bases fit TRBD1. The V gene end was trimmed by 10 bases and the J gene end by 3 bases; junction bases not matched to a gene: 19. CDR3 length equals 18 residues. The germline V gene has CDR1 ENHRY and CDR2 SYGVKD. CDR3 loop: CANDRGSFNRFFGNTIYF. DNA for the CDR3: TGTGCCAACGACAGGGGGAGTTTCAACCGATTCTTTGGAAACACCATATATTTT.

The gene calls are TRBV29-1 and TRBJ2-3; D gene unclear. The CDR3 totals 11 residues. V lost 6 bases and J 4 bases, leaving 8 bases between the germline ends. Germline V gives CDR1 SQVTM, CDR2 ANQGSEA. CDR3 amino acids: CSVDLSDTQYF. CDR3 sequence (DNA): TGCAGCGTCGACCTATCAGATACGCAGTATTTT.

A few counts support this clonotype. The chain links TRBV11-1 to TRBJ2-1; the D gene could be TRBD1 or TRBD2 (7 bases each). The CDR3 length is 14 residues. Germline loops: CDR1 SGHAT, CDR2 FQDESV (reference sequence). V was clipped by 8 bases and J by 9 bases, with 20 bases between them. CDR3 region: CASQGTASGTEQFF. In DNA, the CDR3 is TGTGCCAGCCAAGGGACAGCCAGCGGGACTGAGCAGTTCTTC.

Ten or more counts support this clonotype. The chain joins TRBV5-6 to TRBJ2-2; D uncertain. Between the trimmed V and J ends, which lost 1 base and 0 bases, there was a span of 10 bases. Germline CDR1 and CDR2: SGHDT and YYEEEE. The CDR3 extends over 16 amino acids. The CDR3 here is CASSLSQVANTGELFF. The CDR3, as DNA: TGTGCCAGCAGCTTGAGCCAGGTCGCGAACACCGGGGAGCTGTTTTTT. Combining the CDR3 with reference TRBV5-6 and TRBJ2-2 gives the whole variable domain DAGVTQSPTHLIKTRGQQVTLRCSPKSGHDTVSWYQQALGQGPQFIFQYYEEEERQRGNFPDRFSGHQFPNYSSELNVNALLLGDSALYLCASSLSQVANTGELFFGEGSRLTVL.

The table lists this clonotype with many counts. CDR3 coding DNA: TGTGCCAGCAGCTCCACCCCGGGACTAGCGGGAAGACCTAGCTCCTACAATGAGCAGTTCTTC. Amino acids: CASSSTPGLAGRPSSYNEQFF. The gene calls are TRBV7-2 and TRBJ2-1; 13 bases are shared with TRBD2. After removal of 4 bases from V and 0 bases from J, the junction contained 15 bases not matched to a gene. This CDR3 has 21 residues. Germline V lookup: CDR1 SGHTA, CDR2 FQGNSA.

This clonotype was seen a handful of times. V gene TRBV12-3 or TRBV12-4 combines with J gene TRBJ2-6; D is perhaps TRBD2 (5 bases). This CDR3 spans 16 amino acids. V was pared by 4 bases and J by 2 bases, with 12 bases between. CDR3 sequence (DNA): TGTGCCAGCAGTTACGGTGTCGGGACTGGGGCCAACGTCCTGACTTTC. Its translation is CASSYGVGTGANVLTF.

This clonotype has only a few counts. The chain uses TRBV20-1 and TRBJ2-3, with 10 bases matching TRBD2. Germline CDR1 is DFQATT and CDR2 is SNEGSKA (reference sequence). With 6 bases clipped from V and 4 bases from J, the junction kept 4 bases outside the gene matches. The CDR3 runs to 13 residues. CDR3 region: CSATSGTPDTQYF. The CDR3 nucleotides are TGCAGTGCAACTAGCGGGACCCCAGATACGCAGTATTTT.

V usage is TRBV19 and J usage is TRBJ2-1; 7 bases are a match to TRBD2. The trim removed 3 bases at V and 0 bases at J, leaving 8 bases unmatched. Germline V lookup: CDR1 LNHDA, CDR2 SQIVND (reference sequence). This CDR3 contains 17 residues. DNA of the CDR3: TGTGCCAGTAGTATTTGGGACGGGGGGAGCTCCTACAATGAGCAGTTCTTC. Encoded protein: CASSIWDGGSSYNEQFF.

V usage is TRBV11-1 and J usage is TRBJ2-1; 8 bases are a match to TRBD2. Unmatched junction bases numbered 16, after V lost 0 bases and J lost 0 bases. CDR1 SGHAT and CDR2 FQDESV come from the germline V gene (reference sequence). The CDR3 extends over 21 amino acids. This CDR3 reads CASSLASSFLAGLSSYNEQFF. CDR3 nucleotide sequence: TGTGCCAGCAGCTTAGCTTCCTCGTTCCTAGCGGGCTTGAGCTCCTACAATGAGCAGTTCTTC.

The chain carries TRBV6-2 or TRBV6-3 and TRBJ1-6; TRBD1 matches at 9 bases. Germline values: CDR1 MNHEY, CDR2 SVGEGT. The CDR3 totals 15 residues. With V trimmed by 8 bases and J by 7 bases, 9 bases remained unmatched. CDR3 loop: CASVDTGTGNSPLHF. The DNA of the CDR3 is TGTGCCAGCGTTGACACCGGGACAGGGAATTCACCCCTCCACTTT.

The genes are TRBV10-2 and TRBJ2-5; TRBD2 matches 10 bases. This CDR3 is 13 amino acids long. V shed 6 bases, J shed 7 bases, and the junction held 5 bases outside the gene matches. CDR1 is WSHSY and CDR2 is SAAADI in the germline V gene. The CDR3 spells CASSPRLAGTQYF. CDR3 coding DNA: TGCGCCAGCAGCCCAAGACTAGCGGGGACCCAGTACTTC.

J is TRBJ1-1 and V is TRBV13, with 9 bases aligning to TRBD1. This CDR3 has 16 amino acids. Trimming cost V 5 bases and J 0 bases; bases outside gene matches: 7. Germline assignment: CDR1 PRHDT and CDR2 FYEKMQ (reference sequence). The CDR3 DNA reads TGTGCCAGCAGCCAACGGACAGGGGTTTTGAACACTGAAGCTTTCTTT. It translates to CASSQRTGVLNTEAFF.

The rearrangement joins TRBV6-2 or TRBV6-3 to TRBJ2-3, with a possible D match to TRBD1 (6 bases). V was pared by 2 bases and J by 12 bases, with 24 bases between. Germline V gives CDR1 MNHEY, CDR2 SVGEGT. CDR3 length: 16 residues. The CDR3 sequence is CASSYPLNGGDLFQYF. The DNA for the CDR3 is TGTGCCAGCAGTTACCCCCTAAATGGGGGCGACCTCTTCCAGTATTTT.

The V call is TRBV4-1, the J call TRBJ2-6; no reliable D call. Between the trimmed V and J ends, which lost 4 bases and 0 bases, there was a span of 13 bases. The CDR3 has 17 residues. Germline CDR1 is MGHRA and CDR2 is YSYEKL. As DNA, the CDR3 is TGCGCCAGCAGCCCGGGCCCTCTTAGCTCTGGGGCCAACGTCCTGACTTTC. This sequence encodes CASSPGPLSSGANVLTF.

The chain recombines TRBV7-9 with TRBJ1-2; D uncertain. Germline V gene sequence: CDR1 SEHNR, CDR2 FQNEAQ (reference sequence). V was shortened by 4 bases and J by 8 bases, with 8 bases between the two germline ends. The CDR3 contains 11 residues. The CDR3 DNA follows: TGTGCCAGCAGCTGGCCTAGGGGCTACACCTTC. Protein: CASSWPRGYTF.

There are a few counts of this clonotype. The chain joins TRBV7-6 to TRBJ2-3; D is perhaps TRBD2 (6 bases). The CDR3 is made up of 13 amino acids. Deletions cut 4 bases from V and 11 bases from J, with 16 bases between. Germline V gives CDR1 SGHVS, CDR2 FNYEAQ. CDR3 region: CASSSLAGTEQYF. CDR3 DNA: TGTGCCAGCAGCTCCCTGGCGGGGACGGAGCAGTATTTT. Full variable domain (missing parts from reference TRBV7-6 and TRBJ2-3): GAGVSQSPRYKVTKRGQDVALRCDPISGHVSLYWYRQALGQGPEFLTYFNYEAQQDKSGLPNDRFSAERPEGSISTLTIQRTEQRDSAMYRCASSSLAGTEQYFGPGTRLTVL.

There are a few counts of this clonotype. This chain joins TRBV28 and TRBJ2-7, with a weak D call TRBD2 (5 bases). The CDR3 totals 14 residues. Trimming shortened V by 7 bases and J by 5 bases, and 18 bases separated the two germline ends. The V gene's germline CDR1 is MDHEN and CDR2 SYDVKM. CDR3 protein: CASNTNGIPDEQYF. Here the CDR3 DNA reads TGTGCCAGCAACACTAACGGGATACCGGACGAGCAGTACTTC.